Listed below are T cell receptor beta chains from one sample, sequenced in a study of T-cell reconstitution after alpha-beta-depleted transplantation in children. A single record per CDR3 protein comes from TCRdb applying MiXCR to the PCR reads. The sample holds about 600,000 distinct CDR3 sequences, over 10% seen once. This specimen consisted of PBMCs, mostly from graft donor cells, obtained 360 days after TCRalphabeta/CD19-depleted stem cell transplant. Source of these receptors: a male patient aged 10 to 17 who had a stem cell transplant for acute myeloid leukemia, so the T cells may come from the graft donor. Both conserved end residues are part of each CDR3. A D gene is named only where the DNA matches it firmly. The listing skips clone size in some rows; elsewhere it reads once, few, many or a size class.

clone_size,v_call,j_call,d_call,cdr3_nt,cdr3_aa
many,TRBV5-1,TRBJ2-7,NA,TGCGCCAGCAGCTCCGGAGGGACACCTACCTACGAGCAGTACTTC,CASSSGGTPTYEQYF
few,TRBV3-1,TRBJ1-4,NA,TGTGCCAGCAGCCAAGAAGGCAGGCCGTGGAATGAAAAACTGTTTTTT,CASSQEGRPWNEKLFF
few,TRBV27,TRBJ2-1,NA,TGTGCCAGCCTTCTAGCTCCGGGCTACAATGAGCAGTTCTTC,CASLLAPGYNEQFF
few,TRBV20-1,TRBJ2-3,NA,TGCAGTGCCGCCACCGGGGAAGGGACAGATACGCAGTATTTT,CSAATGEGTDTQYF
few,TRBV29-1,TRBJ1-2,TRBD1,TGCAGCGTGGGACAGGGGGTAGGCTATGGCTACACCTTC,CSVGQGVGYGYTF
few,TRBV14,TRBJ2-5,TRBD1,TGTGCCAGCAGAAACAGGGGGCTGATCCAGTACTTC,CASRNRGLIQYF
NA,TRBV4-3,TRBJ2-3,NA,TGCGCCAGCAGCCAAGTGGAGGATACGCAGTATTTT,CASSQVEDTQYF
NA,TRBV5-1,TRBJ2-7,NA,TGCGCCAGCAGCTTGCTACGTTCTGCGAACGAGCAGTACTTC,CASSLLRSANEQYF
many,TRBV20-1,TRBJ2-2,TRBD1,TGCAGTGCCCCCAACGACAGGGATGAGATAGGGGAGCTGTTTTTT,CSAPNDRDEIGELFF
NA,TRBV6-2/TRBV6-3,TRBJ2-1,TRBD2,TGTGCCAGCAGTAATGGGGGGACAGGCTTACTAGCGGGATACAATGAGCAGTTCTTC,CASSNGGTGLLAGYNEQFF
many,TRBV25-1,TRBJ2-6,NA,TGTGCCAGCAGTGAAGTGTTCGCAGGAGCAGCCAACGTCCTGACTTTC,CASSEVFAGAANVLTF
few,TRBV4-3,TRBJ2-5,TRBD2,TGCGCCAGCAGCCAAGATCCGGCTAGCGGGAGGCCGATAGATAAAGAGACCCAGTACTTC,CASSQDPASGRPIDKETQYF
NA,TRBV12-3/TRBV12-4,TRBJ1-2,NA,TGTGCCAGCAGTTTCCCGACAAACTATGGCTACACCTTC,CASSFPTNYGYTF
few,TRBV5-8,TRBJ2-7,TRBD2,TGTGCCAGCAGCTTGTACGGGACTAGGAGGTCCTACGAGCAGTACTTC,CASSLYGTRRSYEQYF
few,TRBV7-9,TRBJ1-1,NA,TGTGCCAGCAGCACGTACAGGATTAACACTGAAGCTTTCTTT,CASSTYRINTEAFF
NA,TRBV7-2,TRBJ2-5,NA,TGTGCCAGCAGCCCCTCGGGACATCCTGAAGAGACCCAGTACTTC,CASSPSGHPEETQYF
NA,TRBV20-1,TRBJ1-1,NA,TGCAGTGCTAGAGTCCCAGGGGAAAGGGCTGAAGCTTTCTTT,CSARVPGERAEAFF
many,TRBV4-3,TRBJ2-2,NA,TGCGCCAGCGGAGATCTCAGGTGGTACACCGGGGAGCTGTTTTTT,CASGDLRWYTGELFF
many,TRBV7-6,TRBJ2-1,TRBD2,TGTGCCAGCAGCTCAGCCGGGACTACCCTTAATGAGCAGTTCTTC,CASSSAGTTLNEQFF
NA,TRBV7-9,TRBJ2-5,TRBD1,TGTGCCAGCAGCTTCAGACAGGGGGCGGGCCAAGAGACCCAGTACTTC,CASSFRQGAGQETQYF
few,TRBV7-6,TRBJ2-7,NA,TGTGCCAGCAGCTTAGGAACCACCCATGTTCCCTACGAGCAGTACTTC,CASSLGTTHVPYEQYF
few,TRBV4-3,TRBJ2-5,NA,TGCGCCAGCAGCCAACTTCCTCTAGAGACCCAGTACTTC,CASSQLPLETQYF
NA,TRBV7-2,TRBJ1-1,TRBD1,TGTGCCAGCAGCTTTTCCGGGACAGGGGGTCCCACTGAAGCTTTCTTT,CASSFSGTGGPTEAFF
NA,TRBV28,TRBJ2-7,NA,TGTGCCAGCAGTTTTGACACTTACGAGCAGTACTTC,CASSFDTYEQYF
few,TRBV7-7,TRBJ2-1,TRBD2,TGTGCTAGCAGCCGAAGCGGGAGAAGAAATGAGCAGTTCTTC,CASSRSGRRNEQFF
NA,TRBV5-1,TRBJ1-4,TRBD1,TGCGCCAGCAGCAGGACCGGGACAGGGGTACCAAATGAAAAACTGTTTTTT,CASSRTGTGVPNEKLFF
NA,TRBV3-1,TRBJ2-2,TRBD1,TGTGCCAGCAGCCAAGATGTCCAGGGGGCCAGGGAGCTGTTTTTT,CASSQDVQGARELFF
NA,TRBV4-2,TRBJ2-1,TRBD2,TGTGCCAGCAGCCAAGATCGGATGGGACTAGCGGGAGTCAATGAGCAGTTCTTC,CASSQDRMGLAGVNEQFF
few,TRBV5-1,TRBJ2-7,TRBD2,TGCGCCAGCAGCTTGGTAGGAGCGGGGCTCTCCTACGAGCAGTACTTC,CASSLVGAGLSYEQYF
few,TRBV5-6,TRBJ1-4,NA,TGTGCCAGCAGCTTTAGGGTTGCAACTAATGAAAAACTGTTTTTT,CASSFRVATNEKLFF
few,TRBV4-3,TRBJ2-3,NA,TGCGCCAGCAGCCAGCAAGATACGCAGTATTTT,CASSQQDTQYF
NA,TRBV20-1,TRBJ2-4,TRBD1,TGCAGTGCGTGGGACAGGGGGCGGAAAAACATTCAGTACTTC,CSAWDRGRKNIQYF
few,TRBV20-1,TRBJ2-7,TRBD1,TGCAGTGCCTCGACCGGGACCGCAGGGGGACACGAGCAGTACTTC,CSASTGTAGGHEQYF
many,TRBV21-1,TRBJ2-2,NA,TGTGCCAGCAGCAAAGCCACAGAGAACACCGGGGAGCTGTTTTTT,CASSKATENTGELFF
few,TRBV28,TRBJ1-4,NA,TGTGCCAGCAGCCCTAGTGGGGGCAATAATGAAAAACTGTTTTTT,CASSPSGGNNEKLFF